This T cell receptor beta chain was documented in a study of OX40 agonist ivuxolimab in advanced cancers. With 6 bases clipped from V and 8 bases from J, the junction kept 7 bases outside the gene matches. This CDR3 region has 14 residues. CDR1 and CDR2 (germline): LNHDA, SQIVND (reference sequence). The repertoire was sequenced with immunoSEQ multiplex PCR; TCRdb's copy has only in-frame clones and lacks some. Here the sample spans around 50,000 clones, 85% to 90% being singletons. This chain links TRBV19 with TRBJ1-5; TRBD1 matches 10 bases. This material consisted of CD4+ or CD8+ T cells sorted from blood, taken in a trial of the OX40 agonist ivuxolimab. This sequence was found in an adult with an advanced solid tumor such as melanoma, head and neck, liver or kidney cancer. CDR3 bases: TGTGCCAGTAGCCGACAGGGGGCGATGGAGCCCCAGCATTTT. Its protein product is CASSRQGAMEPQHF. The full variable domain, rest sourced from reference TRBV19 and TRBJ1-5, is DGGITQSPKYLFRKEGQNVTLSCEQNLNHDAMYWYRQDPGQGLRLIYYSQIVNDFQKGDIAEGYSVSREKKESFPLTVTSAQKNPTAFYLCASSRQGAMEPQHFGDGTRLSIL.